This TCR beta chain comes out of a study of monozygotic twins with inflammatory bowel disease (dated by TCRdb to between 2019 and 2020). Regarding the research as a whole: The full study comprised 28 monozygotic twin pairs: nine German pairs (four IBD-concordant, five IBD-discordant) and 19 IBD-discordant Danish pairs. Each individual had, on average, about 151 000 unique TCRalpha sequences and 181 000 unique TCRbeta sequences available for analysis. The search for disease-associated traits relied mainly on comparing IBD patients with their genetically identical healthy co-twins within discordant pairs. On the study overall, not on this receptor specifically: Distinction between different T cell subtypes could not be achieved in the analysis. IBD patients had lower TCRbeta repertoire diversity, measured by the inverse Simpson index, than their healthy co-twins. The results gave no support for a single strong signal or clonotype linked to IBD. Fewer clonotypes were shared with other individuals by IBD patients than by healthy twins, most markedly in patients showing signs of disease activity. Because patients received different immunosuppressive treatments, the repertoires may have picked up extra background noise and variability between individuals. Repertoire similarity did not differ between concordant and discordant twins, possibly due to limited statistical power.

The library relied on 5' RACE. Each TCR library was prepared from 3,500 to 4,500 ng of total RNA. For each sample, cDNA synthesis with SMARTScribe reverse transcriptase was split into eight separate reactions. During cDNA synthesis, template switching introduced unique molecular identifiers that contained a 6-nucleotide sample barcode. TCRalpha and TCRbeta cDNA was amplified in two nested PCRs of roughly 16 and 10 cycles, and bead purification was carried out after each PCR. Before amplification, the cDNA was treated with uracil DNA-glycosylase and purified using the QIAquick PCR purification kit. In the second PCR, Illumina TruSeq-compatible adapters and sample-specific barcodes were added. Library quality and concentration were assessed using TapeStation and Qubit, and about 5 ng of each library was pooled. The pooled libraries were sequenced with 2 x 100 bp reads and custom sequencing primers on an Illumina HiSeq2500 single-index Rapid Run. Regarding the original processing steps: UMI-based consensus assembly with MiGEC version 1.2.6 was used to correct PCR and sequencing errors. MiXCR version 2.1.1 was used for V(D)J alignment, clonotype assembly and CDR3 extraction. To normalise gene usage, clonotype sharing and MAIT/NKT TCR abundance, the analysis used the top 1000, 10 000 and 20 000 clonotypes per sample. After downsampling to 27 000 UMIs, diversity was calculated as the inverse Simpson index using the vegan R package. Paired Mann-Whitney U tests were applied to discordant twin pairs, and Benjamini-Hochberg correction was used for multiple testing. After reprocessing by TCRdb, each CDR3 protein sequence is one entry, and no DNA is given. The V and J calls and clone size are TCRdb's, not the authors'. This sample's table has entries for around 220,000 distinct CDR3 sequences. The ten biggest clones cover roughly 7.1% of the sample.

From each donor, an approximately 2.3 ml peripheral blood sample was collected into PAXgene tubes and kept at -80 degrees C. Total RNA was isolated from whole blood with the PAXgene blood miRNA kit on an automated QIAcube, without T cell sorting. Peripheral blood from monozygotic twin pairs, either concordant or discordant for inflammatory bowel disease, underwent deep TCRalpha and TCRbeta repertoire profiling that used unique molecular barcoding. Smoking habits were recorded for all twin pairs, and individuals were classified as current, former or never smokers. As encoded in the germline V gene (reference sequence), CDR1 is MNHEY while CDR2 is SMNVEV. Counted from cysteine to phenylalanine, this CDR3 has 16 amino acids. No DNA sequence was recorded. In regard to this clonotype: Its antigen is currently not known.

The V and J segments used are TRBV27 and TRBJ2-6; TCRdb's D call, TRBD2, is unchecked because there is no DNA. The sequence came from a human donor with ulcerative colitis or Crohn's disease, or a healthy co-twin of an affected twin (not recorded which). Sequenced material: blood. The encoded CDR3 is CASRSAGGSGANVLTF.